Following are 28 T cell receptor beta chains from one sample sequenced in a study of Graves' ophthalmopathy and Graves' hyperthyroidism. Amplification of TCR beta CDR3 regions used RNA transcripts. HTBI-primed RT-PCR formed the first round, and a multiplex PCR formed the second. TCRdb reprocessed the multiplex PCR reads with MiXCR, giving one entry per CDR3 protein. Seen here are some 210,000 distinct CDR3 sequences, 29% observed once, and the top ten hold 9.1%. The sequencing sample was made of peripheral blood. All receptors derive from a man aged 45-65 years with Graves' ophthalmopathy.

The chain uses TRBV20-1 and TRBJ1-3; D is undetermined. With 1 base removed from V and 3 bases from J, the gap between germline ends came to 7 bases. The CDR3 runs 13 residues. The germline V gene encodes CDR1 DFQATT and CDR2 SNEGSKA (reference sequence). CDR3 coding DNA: TGCAGTGCTAGAGCGTTTTTTGGAAACACCATATATTTT. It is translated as CSARAFFGNTIYF.

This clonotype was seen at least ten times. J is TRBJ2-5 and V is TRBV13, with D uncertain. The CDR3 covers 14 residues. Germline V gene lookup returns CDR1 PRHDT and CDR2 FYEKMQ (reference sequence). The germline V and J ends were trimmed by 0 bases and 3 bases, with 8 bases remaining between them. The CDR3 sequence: CASSLGLSEETQYF. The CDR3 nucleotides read TGTGCCAGCAGCTTAGGGTTGTCAGAAGAGACCCAGTACTTC. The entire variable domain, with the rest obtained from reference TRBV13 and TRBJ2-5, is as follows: AAGVIQSPRHLIKEKRETATLKCYPIPRHDTVYWYQQGPGQDPQFLISFYEKMQSDKGSIPDRFSAQQFSDYHSELNMSSLELGDSALYFCASSLGLSEETQYFGPGTRLLVL.

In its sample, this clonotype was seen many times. The CDR3 bases are TGTGCCAGCCACGCAGCGTTGCCCACCGGGGAGCTGTTTTTT. This codes for CASHAALPTGELFF. The J gene is TRBJ2-2, the V gene TRBV18; D not certain. The CDR3 consists of 14 residues. Germline V lookup: CDR1 KGHSH, CDR2 LQKENI. Deletions cut 8 bases from V and 4 bases from J, with 14 bases between.

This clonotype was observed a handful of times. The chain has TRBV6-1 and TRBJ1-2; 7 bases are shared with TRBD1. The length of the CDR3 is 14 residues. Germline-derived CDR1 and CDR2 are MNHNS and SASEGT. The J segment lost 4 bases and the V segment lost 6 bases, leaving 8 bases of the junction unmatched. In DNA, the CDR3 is TGTGCCAGCAGAGAGAGGGGGCGCGGCTATGGCTACACCTTC. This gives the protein CASRERGRGYGYTF.

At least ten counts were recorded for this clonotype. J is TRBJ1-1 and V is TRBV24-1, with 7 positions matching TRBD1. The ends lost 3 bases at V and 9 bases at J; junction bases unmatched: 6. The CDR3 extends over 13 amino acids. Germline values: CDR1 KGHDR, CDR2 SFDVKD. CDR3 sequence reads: CATSDRTGRKAFF. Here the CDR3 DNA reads TGTGCCACCAGTGATCGGACAGGTAGGAAAGCTTTCTTT.

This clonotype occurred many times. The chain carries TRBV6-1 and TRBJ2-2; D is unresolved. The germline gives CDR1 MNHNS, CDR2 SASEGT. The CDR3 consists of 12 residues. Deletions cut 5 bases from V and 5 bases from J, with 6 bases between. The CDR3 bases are TGTGCCAGCAGTACGACGACCGGGGAGCTGTTTTTT. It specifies CASSTTTGELFF.

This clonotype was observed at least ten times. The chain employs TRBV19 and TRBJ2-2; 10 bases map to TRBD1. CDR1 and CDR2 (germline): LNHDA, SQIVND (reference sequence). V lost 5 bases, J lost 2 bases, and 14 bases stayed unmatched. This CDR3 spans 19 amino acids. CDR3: CASSLPGTGALKNTGELFF. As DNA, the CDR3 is TGTGCCAGTAGTCTACCAGGGACAGGGGCGCTCAAAAACACCGGGGAGCTGTTTTTT.

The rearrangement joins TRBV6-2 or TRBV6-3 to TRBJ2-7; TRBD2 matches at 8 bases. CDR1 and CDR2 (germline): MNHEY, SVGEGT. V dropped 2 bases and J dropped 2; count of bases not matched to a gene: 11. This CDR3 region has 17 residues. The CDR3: CASSYVFALAVTYEQYF. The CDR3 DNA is TGTGCCAGCAGTTACGTCTTTGCACTAGCGGTAACCTACGAGCAGTACTTC.

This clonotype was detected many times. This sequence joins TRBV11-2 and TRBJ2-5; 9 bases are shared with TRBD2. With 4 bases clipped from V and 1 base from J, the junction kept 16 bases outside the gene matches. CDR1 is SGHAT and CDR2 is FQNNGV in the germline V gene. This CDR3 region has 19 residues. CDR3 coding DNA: TGTGCCAGCAGCTCCCCGGGAGCGGGAGGTCCTCATACCCAAGAGACCCAGTACTTC. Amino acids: CASSSPGAGGPHTQETQYF.

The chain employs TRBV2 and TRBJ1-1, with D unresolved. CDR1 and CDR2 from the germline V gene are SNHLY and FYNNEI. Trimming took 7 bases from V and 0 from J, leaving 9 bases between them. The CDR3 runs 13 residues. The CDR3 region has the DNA TGTGCCAGCAAACGGACGTTGAACACTGAAGCTTTCTTT. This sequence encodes CASKRTLNTEAFF.

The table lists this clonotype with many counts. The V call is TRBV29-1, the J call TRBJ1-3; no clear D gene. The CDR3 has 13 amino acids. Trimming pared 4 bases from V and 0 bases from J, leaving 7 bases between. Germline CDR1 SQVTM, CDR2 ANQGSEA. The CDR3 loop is CSVARGSGNTIYF. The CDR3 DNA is TGCAGCGTTGCCCGGGGCTCTGGAAACACCATATATTTT.

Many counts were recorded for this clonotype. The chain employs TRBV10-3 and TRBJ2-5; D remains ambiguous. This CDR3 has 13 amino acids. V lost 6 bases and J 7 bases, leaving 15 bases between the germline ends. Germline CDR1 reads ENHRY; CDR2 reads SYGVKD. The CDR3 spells CAISAVSRGTQYF. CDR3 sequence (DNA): TGTGCCATCAGCGCCGTCAGCCGCGGGACCCAGTACTTC.

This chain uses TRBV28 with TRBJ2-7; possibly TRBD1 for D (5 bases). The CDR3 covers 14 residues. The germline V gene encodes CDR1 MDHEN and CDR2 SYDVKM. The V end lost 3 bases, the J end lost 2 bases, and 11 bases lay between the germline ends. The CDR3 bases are TGTGCCAGCAGTTTGAGACAGTTGCCCTACGAGCAGTACTTC. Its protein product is CASSLRQLPYEQYF. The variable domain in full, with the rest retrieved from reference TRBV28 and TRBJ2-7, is DVKVTQSSRYLVKRTGEKVFLECVQDMDHENMFWYRQDPGLGLRLIYFSYDVKMKEKGDIPEGYSVSREKKERFSLILESASTNQTSMYLCASSLRQLPYEQYFGPGTRLTVT.

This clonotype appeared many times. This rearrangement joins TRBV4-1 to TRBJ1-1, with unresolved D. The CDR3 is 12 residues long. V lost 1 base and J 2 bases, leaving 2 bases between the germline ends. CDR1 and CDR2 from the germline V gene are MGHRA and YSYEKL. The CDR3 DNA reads TGCGCCAGCAGCCAAGTTAACACTGAAGCTTTCTTT. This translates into CASSQVNTEAFF.

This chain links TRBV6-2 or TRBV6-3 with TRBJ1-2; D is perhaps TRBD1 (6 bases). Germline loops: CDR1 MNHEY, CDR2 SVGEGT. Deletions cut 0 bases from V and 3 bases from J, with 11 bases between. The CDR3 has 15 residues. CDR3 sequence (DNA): TGTGCCAGCAGTTACTCGGGCAGGGGACACTATGGCTACACCTTC. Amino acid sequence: CASSYSGRGHYGYTF.

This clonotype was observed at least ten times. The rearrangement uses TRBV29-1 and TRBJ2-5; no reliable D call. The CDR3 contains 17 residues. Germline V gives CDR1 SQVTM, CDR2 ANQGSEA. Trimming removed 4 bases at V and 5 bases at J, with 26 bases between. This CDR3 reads CSVGRVSPPDLSETQYF. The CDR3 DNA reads TGCAGCGTTGGGCGAGTTTCGCCACCGGATTTGAGTGAGACCCAGTACTTC.

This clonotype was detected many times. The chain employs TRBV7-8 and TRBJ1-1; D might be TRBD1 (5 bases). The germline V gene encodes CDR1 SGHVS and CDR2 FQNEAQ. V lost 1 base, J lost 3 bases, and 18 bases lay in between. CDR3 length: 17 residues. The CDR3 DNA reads TGTGCCAGCAGCTTAGGCCCACAAGGGGTTGGTGACACTGAAGCTTTCTTT. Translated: CASSLGPQGVGDTEAFF.

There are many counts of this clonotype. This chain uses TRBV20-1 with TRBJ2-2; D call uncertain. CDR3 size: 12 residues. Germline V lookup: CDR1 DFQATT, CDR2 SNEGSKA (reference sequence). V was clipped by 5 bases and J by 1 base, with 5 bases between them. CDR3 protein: CSAAKNTGELFF. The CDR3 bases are TGCAGTGCTGCTAAGAACACCGGGGAGCTGTTTTTT.

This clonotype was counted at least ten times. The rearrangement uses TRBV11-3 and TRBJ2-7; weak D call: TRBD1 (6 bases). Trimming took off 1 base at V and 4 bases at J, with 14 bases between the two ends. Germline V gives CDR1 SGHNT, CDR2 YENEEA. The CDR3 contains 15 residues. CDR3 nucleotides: TGTGCCAGCAGCTTAGCTGCAGGGGTCGGGTACGAGCAGTACTTC. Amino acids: CASSLAAGVGYEQYF. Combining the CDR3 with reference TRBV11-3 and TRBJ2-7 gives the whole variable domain EAGVVQSPRYKIIEKKQPVAFWCNPISGHNTLYWYLQNLGQGPELLIRYENEEAVDDSQLPKDRFSAERLKGVDSTLKIQPAELGDSAVYLCASSLAAGVGYEQYFGPGTRLTVT.

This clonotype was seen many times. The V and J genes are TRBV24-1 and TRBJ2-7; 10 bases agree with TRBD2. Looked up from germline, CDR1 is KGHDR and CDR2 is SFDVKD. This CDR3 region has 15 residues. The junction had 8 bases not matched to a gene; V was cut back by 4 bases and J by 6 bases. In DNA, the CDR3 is TGTGCCACCAGTGACCCTCCTAGCGGGAGTAGCGAGCAGTACTTC. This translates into CATSDPPSGSSEQYF.

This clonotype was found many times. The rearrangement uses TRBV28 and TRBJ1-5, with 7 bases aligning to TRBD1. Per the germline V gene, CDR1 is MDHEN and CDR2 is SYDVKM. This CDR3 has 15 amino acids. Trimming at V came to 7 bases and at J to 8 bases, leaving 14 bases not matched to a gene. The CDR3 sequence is CASKPGQNRDEPQHF. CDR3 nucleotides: TGTGCCAGCAAACCGGGACAGAATCGGGATGAGCCCCAGCATTTT.

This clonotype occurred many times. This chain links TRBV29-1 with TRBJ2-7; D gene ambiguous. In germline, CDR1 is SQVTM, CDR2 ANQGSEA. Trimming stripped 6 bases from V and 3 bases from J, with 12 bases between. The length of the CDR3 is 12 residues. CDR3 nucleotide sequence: TGCAGCGTGAGGACGGGCGGCTACGAGCAGTACTTC. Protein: CSVRTGGYEQYF.

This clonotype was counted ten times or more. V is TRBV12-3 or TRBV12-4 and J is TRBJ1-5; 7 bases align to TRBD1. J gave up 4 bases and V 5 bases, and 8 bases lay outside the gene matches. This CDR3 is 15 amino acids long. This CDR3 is CASSTDRTGNQPQHF. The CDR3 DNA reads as TGTGCCAGCAGTACGGACAGGACGGGAAATCAGCCCCAGCATTTT.

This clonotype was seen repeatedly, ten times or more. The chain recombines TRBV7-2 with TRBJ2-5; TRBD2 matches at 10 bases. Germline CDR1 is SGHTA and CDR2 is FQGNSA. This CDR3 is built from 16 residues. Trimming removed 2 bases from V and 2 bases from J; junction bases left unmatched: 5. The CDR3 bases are TGTGCCAGCAGCTTACCCTTAGCGGGAGGACAAGAGACCCAGTACTTC. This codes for CASSLPLAGGQETQYF.

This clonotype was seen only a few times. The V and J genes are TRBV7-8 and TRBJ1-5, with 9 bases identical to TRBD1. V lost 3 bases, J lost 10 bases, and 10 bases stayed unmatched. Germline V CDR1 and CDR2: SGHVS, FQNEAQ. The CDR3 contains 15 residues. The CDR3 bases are TGTGCCAGCAGCTTCTCCGGGACAGGGACACGTCCCCAGCATTTT. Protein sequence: CASSFSGTGTRPQHF.

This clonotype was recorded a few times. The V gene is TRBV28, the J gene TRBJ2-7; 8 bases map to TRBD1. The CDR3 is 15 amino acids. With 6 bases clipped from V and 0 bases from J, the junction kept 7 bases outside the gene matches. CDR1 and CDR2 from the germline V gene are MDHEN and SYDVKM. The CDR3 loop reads CASSPGGTLSYEQYF. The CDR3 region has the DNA TGTGCCAGCAGCCCAGGGGGCACCCTCTCCTACGAGCAGTACTTC.

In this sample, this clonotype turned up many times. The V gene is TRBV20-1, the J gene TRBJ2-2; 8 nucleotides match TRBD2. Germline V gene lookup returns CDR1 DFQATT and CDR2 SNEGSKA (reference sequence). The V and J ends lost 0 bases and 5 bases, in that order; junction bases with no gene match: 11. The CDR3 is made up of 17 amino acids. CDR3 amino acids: CSARDVAGGVRTGELFF. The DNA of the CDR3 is TGCAGTGCTAGAGATGTTGCGGGAGGAGTTCGTACCGGGGAGCTGTTTTTT.

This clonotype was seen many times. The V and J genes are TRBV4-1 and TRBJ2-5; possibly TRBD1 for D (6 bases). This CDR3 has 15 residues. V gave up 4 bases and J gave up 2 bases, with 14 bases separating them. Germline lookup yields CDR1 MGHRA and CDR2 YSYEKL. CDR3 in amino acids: CASSLRQVTQETQYF. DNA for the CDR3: TGCGCCAGCAGCCTTAGACAGGTGACACAAGAGACCCAGTACTTC.